The sequence of this T cell receptor (beta chain) was determined in a study of T cells in Graves' hyperthyroidism and ophthalmopathy. It was RNA transcripts that yielded the amplified TCR beta CDR3 regions. With the HTBI primer set, the TCR CDR3 went through a first round of RT-PCR. One entry per CDR3 protein results from TCRdb running MiXCR on the multiplex PCR reads. The sample holds under 300,000 distinct CDR3 sequences; 25% to 30% are singletons and the top ten take approximately 25%. Diagnostic decisions used clinical symptoms, serum thyroxine and TRAb, thyroid ultrasound and orbital computed tomography. This clonotype occurred many times. Likely a read error: the CDR3 ends without its conserved phenylalanine or tryptophan. The CDR3 consists of 18 residues. Trimming shortened V by 1 base and J by 2 bases, and 20 bases separated the two germline ends. Germline assignment: CDR1 MDHEN and CDR2 SYDVKM.

The V gene is TRBV28, the J gene TRBJ1-1; D might be TRBD1 (5 bases). This sequence originates from a middle-aged man with Graves' hyperthyroidism that later progressed to Graves' ophthalmopathy. The sample was blood. For the CDR3, the DNA is TGTGCCAGCAGTTTATTATCGTCTGGGAGGGGACGAAACACTGAAGCTTTCCTT. Its protein product is CASSLLSSGRGRNTEAFL.